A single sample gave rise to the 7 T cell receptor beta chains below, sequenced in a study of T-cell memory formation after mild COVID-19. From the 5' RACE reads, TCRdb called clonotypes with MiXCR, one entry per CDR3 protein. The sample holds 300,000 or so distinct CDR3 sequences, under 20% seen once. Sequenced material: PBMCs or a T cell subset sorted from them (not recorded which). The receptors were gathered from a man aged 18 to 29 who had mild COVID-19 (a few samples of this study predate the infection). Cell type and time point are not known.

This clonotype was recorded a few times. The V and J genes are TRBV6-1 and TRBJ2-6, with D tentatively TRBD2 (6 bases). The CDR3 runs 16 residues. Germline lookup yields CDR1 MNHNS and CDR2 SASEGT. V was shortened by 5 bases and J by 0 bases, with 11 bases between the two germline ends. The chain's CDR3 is CASSPRGNSGANVLTF. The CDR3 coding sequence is TGTGCCAGCAGTCCCCGGGGGAACTCTGGGGCCAACGTCCTGACTTTC.

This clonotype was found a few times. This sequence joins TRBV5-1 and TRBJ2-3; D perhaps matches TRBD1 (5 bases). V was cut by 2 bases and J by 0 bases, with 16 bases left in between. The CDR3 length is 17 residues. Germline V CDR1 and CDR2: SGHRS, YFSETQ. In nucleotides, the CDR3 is TGCGCCAGCAGCTTAGCAGGGATTATAGTGAGCACAGATACGCAGTATTTT. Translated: CASSLAGIIVSTDTQYF.

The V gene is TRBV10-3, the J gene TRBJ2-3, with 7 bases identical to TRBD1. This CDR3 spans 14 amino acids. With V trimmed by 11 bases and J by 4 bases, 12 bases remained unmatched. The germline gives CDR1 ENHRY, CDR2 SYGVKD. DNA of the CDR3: TGTGCCGTCCAACAGGGGACCGTCGCAGATACGCAGTATTTT. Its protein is CAVQQGTVADTQYF.

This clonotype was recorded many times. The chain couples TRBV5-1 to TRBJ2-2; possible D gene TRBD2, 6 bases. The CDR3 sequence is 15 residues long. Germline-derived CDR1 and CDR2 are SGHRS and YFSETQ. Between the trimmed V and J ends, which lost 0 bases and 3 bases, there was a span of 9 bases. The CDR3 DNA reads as TGCGCCAGCAGCTTGGACCCGGGGGACACCGGGGAGCTGTTTTTT. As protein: CASSLDPGDTGELFF.

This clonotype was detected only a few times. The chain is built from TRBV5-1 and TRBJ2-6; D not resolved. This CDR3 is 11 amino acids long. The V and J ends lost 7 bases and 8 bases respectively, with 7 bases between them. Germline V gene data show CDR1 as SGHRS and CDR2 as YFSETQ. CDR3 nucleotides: TGCGCCAGCCTGGAGTCCAACGTCCTGACTTTC. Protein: CASLESNVLTF.

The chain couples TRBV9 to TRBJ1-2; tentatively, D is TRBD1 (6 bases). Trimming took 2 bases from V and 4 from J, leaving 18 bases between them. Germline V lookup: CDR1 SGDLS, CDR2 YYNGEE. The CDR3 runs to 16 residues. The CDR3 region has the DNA TGTGCCAGCAGCGTGTTGGGGGGCACTGCGGGCTATGGCTACACCTTC. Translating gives CASSVLGGTAGYGYTF.

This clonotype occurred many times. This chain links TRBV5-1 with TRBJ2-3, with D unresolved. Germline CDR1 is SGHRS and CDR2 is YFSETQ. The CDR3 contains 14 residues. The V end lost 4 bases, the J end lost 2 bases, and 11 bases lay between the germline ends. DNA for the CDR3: TGCGCCAGCAGCCTGCTAGGCACCACAGATACGCAGTATTTT. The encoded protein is CASSLLGTTDTQYF. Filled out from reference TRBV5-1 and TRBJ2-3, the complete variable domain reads KAGVTQTPRYLIKTRGQQVTLSCSPISGHRSVSWYQQTPGQGLQFLFEYFSETQRNKGNFPGRFSGRQFSNSRSEMNVSTLELGDSALYLCASSLLGTTDTQYFGPGTRLTVL.